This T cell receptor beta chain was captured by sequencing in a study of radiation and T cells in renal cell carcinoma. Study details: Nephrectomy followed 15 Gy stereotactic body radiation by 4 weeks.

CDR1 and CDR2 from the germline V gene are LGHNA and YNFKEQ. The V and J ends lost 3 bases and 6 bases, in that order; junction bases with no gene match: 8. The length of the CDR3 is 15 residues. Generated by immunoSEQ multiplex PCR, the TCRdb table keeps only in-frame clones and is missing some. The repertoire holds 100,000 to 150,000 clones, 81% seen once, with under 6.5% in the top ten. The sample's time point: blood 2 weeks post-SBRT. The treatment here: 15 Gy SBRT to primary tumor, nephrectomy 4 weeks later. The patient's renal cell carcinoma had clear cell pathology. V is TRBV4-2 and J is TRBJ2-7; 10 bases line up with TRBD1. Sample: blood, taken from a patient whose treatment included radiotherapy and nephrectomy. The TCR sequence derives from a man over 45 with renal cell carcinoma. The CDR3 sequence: CASSQTGGGPLEQYF. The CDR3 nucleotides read TGTGCCAGCAGCCAGACAGGGGGCGGACCCCTCGAGCAGTACTTC.